This T cell receptor (beta chain) is from a study of graft-versus-host responses after intestinal transplantation listed by TCRdb under 2021. Background for the entire study: The transplants that recipients received were multivisceral, liver-intestinal, or isolated intestinal. Every recipient was given anti-thymocyte globulin induction, then maintenance tacrolimus and steroids for two to three years. Graft-versus-host and host-versus-graft alloreactive T cell clones were tracked in the graft, circulation and bone marrow after intestinal transplantation using bulk TCR-beta CDR3 sequencing. Alloreactive clones were identified by sequencing pre-transplant mixed lymphocyte reaction products and comparing these products with unstimulated pre-transplant donor and recipient T cells. The cohort enrolled some 23 intestinal transplant recipients, one of whom was a retransplant, and 3 patients without pretransplant specimens were excluded. Donor T cell macrochimerism was defined as a peak of at least 4% donor T cells among recipient peripheral blood mononuclear cells. Rather than being sequenced by the commercial service, samples from a few later patients were sequenced in-house on an Illumina MiSeq and processed with MiXCR.

Findings and caveats that apply to the study as a whole: GvH clones were found in recipient bone marrow, and some of the GvH clones appeared earlier in ileal mucosa or blood, which is consistent with an intestinal mucosal origin. In the allografts of patients with donor T cell macrochimerism, GvH to HvG T cell clonal ratios were high. Early after transplant, declines in HvG clones were associated with peak levels of circulating GvH clones. The conclusions were limited by the relatively low number and heterogeneity of the intestinal transplant patients.

The CDR3 measures 12 amino acids from cysteine to phenylalanine. Only the CDR3 DNA stays, 36 bases, in frame from base 1. In the germline V gene, CDR1 corresponds to SGHTA and CDR2 to FQGNSA. To note about this clone: Its antigen is unknown. Base qualities are not recorded, but no much larger clone differs from it by a single base.

In the first month after transplant, blood samples were collected up to 4 times, and after that at least monthly when available. Libraries were built with the immunoSEQ multiplex PCR assay. High-throughput TCR-beta CDR3 sequencing of genomic DNA from most patients was performed by Adaptive Biotechnologies. The paper's data handling went like this. TCR sequencing data were retrieved from Adaptive's ImmunoSEQ software for more than 15 patients, whereas three other patients were processed with MiXCR and VDJtools. CDR3 nucleotide sequences shared between donor and recipient were removed because their origin could not be assigned. At least 2-fold expansion over unstimulated cells and a minimum CFSE-low frequency of 0.002% (template counts) or 0.001% (read counts) were required for clones to be classified as alloreactive. Clones detected in sequenced pre-transplant spleen, lymph node, or MLR CFSE-low populations of the donor or recipient were defined as mappable. The cumulative frequency of alloreactive clones was calculated as a percentage of all sequences, weighted by copy number. This is the immuneACCESS table as TCRdb keeps it, with only in-frame sequences that have V and J called. A part of the clones is gone; compared with another copy, unresolved V genes explain less than half, and the rest is unexplained. D and trimming were read from the DNA, whereas the V and J calls and clone size are those reported in that table. Across this sample there are 20,000 to 25,000 clones, with around 94% seen only once. Jointly, the top ten make up more than 0.4% of the sample.

The TCR was taken from a human patient who received an intestinal transplant, so some T cells may come from the graft donor. This specimen was PBMCs, taken 156 days after intestinal transplant. The chain uses TRBV7-2 and TRBJ2-4; TRBD2 aligns with 8 central bases. The base sequence is TGTGATCGGGAGGGCCCGGGAAACATTCAGTACTTC. This gives the protein CDREGPGNIQYF.